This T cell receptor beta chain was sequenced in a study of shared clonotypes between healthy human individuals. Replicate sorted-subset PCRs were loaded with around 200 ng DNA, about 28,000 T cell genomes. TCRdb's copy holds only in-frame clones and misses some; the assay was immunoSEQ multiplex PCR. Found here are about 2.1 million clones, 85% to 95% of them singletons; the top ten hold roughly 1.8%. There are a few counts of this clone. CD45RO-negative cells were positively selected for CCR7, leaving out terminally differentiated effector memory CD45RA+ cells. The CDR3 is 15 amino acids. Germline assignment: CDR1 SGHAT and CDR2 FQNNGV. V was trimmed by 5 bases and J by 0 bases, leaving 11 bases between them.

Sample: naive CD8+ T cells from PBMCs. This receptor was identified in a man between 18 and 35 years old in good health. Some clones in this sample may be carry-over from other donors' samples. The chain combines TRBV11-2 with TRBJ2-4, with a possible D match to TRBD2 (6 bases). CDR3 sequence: CASSGLGGAKNIQYF. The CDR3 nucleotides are TGTGCCAGCAGCGGTTTGGGGGGAGCCAAAAACATTCAGTACTTC.